The 14 T cell receptor beta chains below were found in one sample sequenced in a study of blood T cell repertoires in COVID-19. Produced via immunoSEQ multiplex PCR; TCRdb's table is partial and in-frame only. The sample contains about 150,000 clones, 84% of which appear only once. Input material: peripheral blood. All receptors come from a human donor in a cohort sampled during active COVID-19.

The chain has TRBV19 and TRBJ1-4; TRBD1 might be the D (6 bases). Germline V gene lookup returns CDR1 LNHDA and CDR2 SQIVND (reference sequence). Trimming cost V 5 bases and J 7 bases, with 17 bases left between them. This CDR3 is built from 15 residues. In DNA, the CDR3 is TGTGCCAGTAGTGTTAAGAGCAGGGGCGGTGAAAAACTGTTTTTT. Its protein product is CASSVKSRGGEKLFF.

The chain couples TRBV12-3 or TRBV12-4 to TRBJ1-1; D remains ambiguous. Trimming removed 5 bases from V and 9 bases from J, with 13 bases in between. The CDR3 length is 12 residues. Written as DNA, the CDR3 is TGTGCCAGCAGTGATCTATTCTCTAAAGCTTTCTTT. This codes for CASSDLFSKAFF.

The V gene is TRBV5-1, the J gene TRBJ2-2, with 10 bases identical to TRBD1. Germline trimming cut 5 bases from V and 5 bases from J; bases unmatched to any gene: 6. Germline V CDR1 and CDR2: SGHRS, YFSETQ. The CDR3 loop spans 15 amino acids. The CDR3: CASSFQGQGTGELFF. The CDR3 coding sequence is TGCGCCAGCAGTTTCCAGGGACAGGGGACCGGGGAGCTGTTTTTT.

The rearrangement joins TRBV4-3 to TRBJ1-2; a weak D match, TRBD1 (5 bases). Trimming shortened V by 0 bases and J by 5 bases, and 10 bases separated the two germline ends. This CDR3 spans 14 amino acids. Germline V gives CDR1 LGHNA, CDR2 YSLEER. The chain's CDR3 is CASSQDYGGYGYTF. The CDR3 nucleotides are TGCGCCAGCAGCCAAGATTATGGGGGGTATGGCTACACCTTC.

V and J are TRBV6-2 or TRBV6-3 and TRBJ2-7; 10 nucleotides line up with TRBD1. This CDR3 is 16 amino acids long. Losses at the gene ends were 5 bases for V and 0 bases for J; bases not matched to a gene: 7. Germline values: CDR1 MNHEY, CDR2 SVGEGT. CDR3 sequence reads: CASSAPTGGLSYEQYF. CDR3 bases: TGTGCCAGCAGTGCGCCGACAGGGGGCCTCTCCTACGAGCAGTACTTC.

This clone was counted a few times. The chain carries TRBV7-6 and TRBJ1-3; 8 positions match TRBD1. This CDR3 spans 13 amino acids. Per germline, CDR1 SGHVS and CDR2 FNYEAQ. The J segment lost 7 bases and the V segment lost 1 base, leaving 0 bases of the junction unmatched. For the CDR3, the DNA is TGTGCCAGCAGCTTAGACAGGGGGAACACCATATATTTT. It translates to CASSLDRGNTIYF.

The chain couples TRBV9 to TRBJ1-2; no firm D call. CDR3 size: 16 residues. Germline V gene lookup returns CDR1 SGDLS and CDR2 YYNGEE. V lost 2 bases, J lost 8 bases, and 22 bases lay in between. CDR3 nucleotides: TGTGCCAGCAGCGTGGCCCCCACCGTGGGGTGGAGGGGCTACACCTTC. Translation: CASSVAPTVGWRGYTF.

The chain combines TRBV5-1 with TRBJ2-2; possibly TRBD1 for D (6 bases). The germline V gene encodes CDR1 SGHRS and CDR2 YFSETQ. CDR3 length equals 14 residues. The V gene lost 3 bases and the J gene lost 9 bases, with 15 bases spanning the gap. The CDR3: CASSSTQGNRELFF. The CDR3 nucleotides are TGCGCCAGCAGCTCTACACAGGGTAACCGGGAGCTGTTTTTT.

V is TRBV6-5 and J is TRBJ2-3, with 7 bases matching TRBD1. This CDR3 region has 15 residues. Germline lookup yields CDR1 MNHEY and CDR2 SVGAGI. The V gene end was trimmed by 6 bases and the J gene end by 1 base; junction bases not matched to a gene: 7. DNA for the CDR3: TGTGCCAGCAGGAAACAGGGGTGGGGCACAGATACGCAGTATTTT. Residues: CASRKQGWGTDTQYF.

The chain couples TRBV29-1 to TRBJ1-1; D might be TRBD1 (6 bases). V lost 7 bases and J 0 bases, leaving 15 bases between the germline ends. This CDR3 is built from 14 residues. CDR1 is SQVTM and CDR2 is ANQGSEA in the germline V gene. Here the CDR3 reads CSGNLGGLNTEAFF. The CDR3 nucleotides read TGCAGCGGAAACCTTGGGGGCTTGAACACTGAAGCTTTCTTT.

V gene TRBV10-3 combines with J gene TRBJ2-5; the D is unclear. Per the germline V gene, CDR1 is ENHRY and CDR2 is SYGVKD. V was shortened by 0 bases and J by 7 bases, with 12 bases between the two germline ends. The CDR3 runs to 14 residues. The CDR3 DNA reads TGTGCCATCAGTGAGTCGCTGGGTTCGGGGACCCAGTACTTC. This codes for CAISESLGSGTQYF.

This sequence joins TRBV4-2 and TRBJ2-7, with D possibly matching TRBD2 (5 bases). The CDR3 covers 16 residues. CDR1 is LGHNA, CDR2 YNFKEQ, per germline. Trimming pared 4 bases from V and 0 bases from J, leaving 16 bases between. The CDR3 nucleotides are TGTGCCAGCAGCCGGGTAGGACTCCAGAGCTCCTACGAGCAGTACTTC. Translation gives CASSRVGLQSSYEQYF.

The chain has TRBV27 and TRBJ2-5; perhaps TRBD1 as D (6 bases). Deletions cut 3 bases from V and 1 base from J, with 12 bases between. The length of the CDR3 is 15 residues. Germline V lookup: CDR1 MNHEY, CDR2 SMNVEV (reference sequence). CDR3 amino acids: CASSFSGDLQETQYF. The CDR3 coding sequence is TGTGCCAGCAGTTTTTCAGGGGACCTCCAAGAGACCCAGTACTTC.

The gene calls are TRBV6-2 or TRBV6-3 and TRBJ1-2; D not certain. This CDR3 has 13 amino acids. Deletions cut 2 bases from V and 6 bases from J, with 10 bases between. Germline V gene data show CDR1 as MNHEY and CDR2 as SVGEGT. The CDR3 coding sequence is TGTGCCAGCAGTTACGGCCGCACCAATGGCTACACCTTC. Its protein is CASSYGRTNGYTF.